What follows describes a single TCR beta chain. This clone showed up just a few times. This receptor's antigen is unknown. Base qualities are not recorded, but no much larger clone differs from it by a single base. Healthy HIV-negative adults with no recently reported acute infections or vaccinations were included as donors. Only Caucasian adults living in Nashville, Tennessee, USA were represented among the donors. CD4+ T cells were enriched by magnetic negative selection; naive cells were then positively selected on CD45RA, and the negative fraction formed the memory subset. Blood was obtained by leukapheresis, after which PBMCs were separated by Ficoll-Histopaque density gradient centrifugation and cryopreserved in liquid nitrogen vapor phase. Analytical flow cytometry was used to check the purity and quantity of every magnetically sorted T cell population. From each sorted fraction, genomic DNA was isolated and quantified by UV absorbance on a Nanodrop 2000c.

The sample comes from a study of shared clonotypes between healthy human individuals (dated by TCRdb to about 2020). With regard to the full study: A couple of women and a few men aged 18 to 49 years were included in the cohort. For each donor, three plates each were used for CD4 naive and CD4 memory, two plates were used for CD8 naive, and one plate was used for CD8 memory. The study deeply sequenced blood TCR repertoires of several healthy adults to estimate repertoire size and the extent of clonotype sharing between individuals. Libraries were prepared and TCR repertoires were sequenced by different laboratories using diverse techniques, in order to increase sequencing depth and limit assay-specific biases. Each donor's leukapheresis produced roughly between roughly 0.9 and 9 billion PBMCs.

From cysteine to phenylalanine, the CDR3 is 14 amino acids long. Of all the DNA, just the CDR3 is kept, 42 bases in frame from base 1. V is cut by 4 bases and J by 3 bases, and the space between the germline ends is 14 bases. The germline V gene encodes CDR1 SGHRS and CDR2 YFSETQ. The investigation overall reported the following: Larger estimated clonotype richness was generally found for naive subsets than for memory subsets. Because the study included only a small number of donors, the genetic and exposure-history diversity represented was limited. Sampling was restricted to blood, and TCR repertoires in tissues likely differ from the TCR repertoires found in blood. Incomplete sequencing was indicated by rarefaction of sorted-subset datasets, despite the large sequencing depth. Across a handful of donors, approximately 4.9% of naive CD4, approximately 3.6% of naive CD8, approximately 2.5% of memory CD4, and roughly 0.4% of memory CD8 clonotypes were shared. Compared with non-shared clonotypes, clonotypes shared by all four sorted-subset donors had higher generation probabilities. Pairwise subsampling indicated that sequencing depth was expected to affect the degree of clonotype sharing among donors.

Using the deep immunoSEQ assay, TCR CDR3 regions were amplified from genomic DNA by multiplex PCR. Genomic DNA extracted from each cell subset was distributed evenly over all wells of several immunoSEQ 96-well plates, and each plate served as one replicate. For sorted subsets, about 220 ng of genomic DNA, equivalent to roughly 30,000 T cell genomes, went into each replicate PCR. The purified libraries were quantified using a Qubit 3.0 fluorometer, sized with a Bioanalyzer 2100, and then quantified again using the KAPA Library Quantification kit. A separate single-read 150-cycle Illumina NextSeq 550 flow cell was used to sequence each immunoSEQ 96-well plate. On the authors' methods: Because the immunoSEQ output held only junctional sequences and lacked quality scores, the filtering could not match the filtering applied to full-length reads. Sequences were annotated with PyIR, a Python wrapper for IgBLAST v1.9, and V/J genes and CDR3 were assigned using IMGT germline references. Any read was removed if the V/J assignment was weak (E-value above 1e-6), the CDR3 was missing, or the read contained stop codons, out-of-frame junctions, or ambiguous translated residues. A V3J clonotype was defined by an identical inferred V gene, J gene, and CDR3 amino acid sequence. To compute the percentage overlap between repertoires, the number of shared unique clonotypes was divided by the size of the smaller repertoire. Richness of each repertoire was evaluated using RTK rarefaction, the Chao1 estimator, and Recon v2.1 estimates of unobserved clonotypes. Generation probabilities were computed with OLGA for all TCRbeta clonotypes obtained by the gDNA method from a few donors. As stored in TCRdb, this immuneACCESS dataset retains in-frame rearrangements with V and J assigned. A fraction of the clones does not appear; measured against another copy, unresolved V genes explain less than half of the discrepancy, and the remainder lacks a known reason. V, J and clone size are those of that table, while D and trimming were read from the DNA. The table for this sample lists about 1 million clones; roughly 80% of them were counted only once. The ten largest account for 1.4% to 1.5% of the sample.

The specimen was memory CD4+ T cells sorted from blood. The meaning of the sample's cell subset or site label: CD45RA-negative fraction. This TCR was sampled from a man aged 18 to 29 in good health. This sequence uses TRBV5-1 and TRBJ2-7; the D segment could be TRBD2, given 5 matching bases. The CDR3 amino acid sequence is: CASSLTTGNYEQYF. The bases are TGCGCCAGCAGCCTTACGACGGGAAACTACGAGCAGTACTTC.